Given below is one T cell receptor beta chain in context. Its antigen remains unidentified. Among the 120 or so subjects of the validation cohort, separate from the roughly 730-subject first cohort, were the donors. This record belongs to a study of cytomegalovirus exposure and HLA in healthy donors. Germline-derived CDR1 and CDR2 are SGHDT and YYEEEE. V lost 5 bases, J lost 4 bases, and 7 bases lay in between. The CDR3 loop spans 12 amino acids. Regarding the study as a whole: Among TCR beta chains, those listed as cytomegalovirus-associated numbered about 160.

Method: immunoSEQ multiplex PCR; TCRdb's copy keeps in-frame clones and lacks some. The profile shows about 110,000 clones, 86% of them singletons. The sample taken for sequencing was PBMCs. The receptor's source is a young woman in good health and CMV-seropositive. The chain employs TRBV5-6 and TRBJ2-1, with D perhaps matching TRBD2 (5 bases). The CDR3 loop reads CASSWEYNEQFF. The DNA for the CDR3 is TGTGCCAGCAGTTGGGAGTACAATGAGCAGTTCTTC.